Presented here are 11 T cell receptor beta chains from one specimen sequenced in a study of T cell responses to AZD1222 COVID-19 vaccine. Produced via immunoSEQ multiplex PCR; TCRdb's table is partial and in-frame only. Here the sample spans 150,000 to 200,000 clones, 85% to 95% being singletons. The sequencing used peripheral blood, collected 28 days after the second AZD1222 dose. These receptor sequences come from an adult who received the AZD1222 COVID-19 vaccine.

The chain couples TRBV4-1 to TRBJ1-1, with D perhaps matching TRBD1 (5 bases). The CDR3 extends over 14 amino acids. V lost 0 bases and J lost 3, with 8 bases in between. Germline V gene data show CDR1 as MGHRA and CDR2 as YSYEKL. CDR3 sequence (DNA): TGCGCCAGCAGCCAAGATAGCAGGGACACTGAAGCTTTCTTT. Its translation: CASSQDSRDTEAFF.

The V and J genes are TRBV2 and TRBJ1-3; 7 nucleotides align to TRBD1. The CDR3 runs 13 residues. The germline V gene encodes CDR1 SNHLY and CDR2 FYNNEI. With V trimmed by 7 bases and J by 3 bases, 3 bases remained unmatched. The CDR3 spells CASIGQVGNTIYF. In nucleotides, the CDR3 is TGTGCCAGCATTGGACAGGTTGGAAACACCATATATTTT.

V usage is TRBV5-1 and J usage is TRBJ1-5, with D unclear. The V gene's germline CDR1 is SGHRS and CDR2 YFSETQ. Deletions cut 0 bases from V and 5 bases from J, with 6 bases between. This CDR3 has 13 amino acids. CDR3 sequence reads: CASSLGLDQPQHF. Here the CDR3 DNA reads TGCGCCAGCAGCTTGGGGCTTGATCAGCCCCAGCATTTT. The full variable domain, rest sourced from reference TRBV5-1 and TRBJ1-5, is KAGVTQTPRYLIKTRGQQVTLSCSPISGHRSVSWYQQTPGQGLQFLFEYFSETQRNKGNFPGRFSGRQFSNSRSEMNVSTLELGDSALYLCASSLGLDQPQHFGDGTRLSIL.

This chain uses TRBV9 with TRBJ2-3; D is perhaps TRBD1 or TRBD2 (6 bases each). Germline CDR1 and CDR2: SGDLS and YYNGEE. This CDR3 is 17 amino acids long. V lost 0 bases and J 10 bases, leaving 24 bases between the germline ends. CDR3 residues: CASSVGRGPSEHVAQYF. CDR3 sequence (DNA): TGTGCCAGCAGCGTAGGTCGGGGGCCCTCAGAGCACGTTGCGCAGTATTTT.

J is TRBJ1-5 and V is TRBV19, with 7 nucleotides matching TRBD1. Germline CDR1 is LNHDA and CDR2 is SQIVND (reference sequence). Trimming removed 5 bases from V and 2 bases from J; junction bases left unmatched: 6. This CDR3 has 15 residues. The CDR3 sequence is CASSSEGAGNQPQHF. CDR3 sequence (DNA): TGTGCCAGTAGTTCCGAGGGGGCTGGCAATCAGCCCCAGCATTTT.

The chain carries TRBV3-1 (or the pseudogene TRBV3-2) and TRBJ1-4; D is ambiguous. CDR3 length: 18 residues. V was shortened by 6 bases and J by 2 bases, with 22 bases between the two germline ends. The V gene's germline CDR1 is LGHDT and CDR2 YNNKEL (reference sequence). The CDR3 DNA sequence: TGTGCCAGCAGACCCGGGGTCTCGCTTGGCGGTACTAATGAAAAACTGTTTTTT. It specifies CASRPGVSLGGTNEKLFF.

The chain has TRBV28 and TRBJ2-7; 11 bases are a match to TRBD2. Germline lookup yields CDR1 MDHEN and CDR2 SYDVKM. The V segment lost 7 bases and the J segment 1 base; nucleotides outside the gene matches: 9. The CDR3 has 16 amino acids. CDR3 loop: CASNVRLAGYSYEQYF. In DNA form, the CDR3 reads TGTGCCAGCAATGTTAGACTAGCGGGGTATTCCTACGAGCAGTACTTC.

In nucleotides, the CDR3 is TGTGCCAGCAGCAAGGACCCGCGGGAGAGCTACGAGCAGTACTTC. Translating gives CASSKDPRESYEQYF. The V call is TRBV5-8, the J call TRBJ2-7, with TRBD2 matching 7 bases. This CDR3 is built from 15 residues. Trimming cost V 4 bases and J 3 bases; bases outside gene matches: 10. The germline V gene encodes CDR1 SGHTS and CDR2 YDEGEE.

This sequence joins TRBV10-3 and TRBJ2-1; either TRBD1 or TRBD2 may fit D (5 bases each). With 8 bases removed from V and 2 bases from J, the gap between germline ends came to 16 bases. Looked up from germline, CDR1 is ENHRY and CDR2 is SYGVKD. The CDR3 consists of 15 residues. The CDR3 DNA follows: TGTGCCATCGGATCCGGGACCGAAACCTACAATGAGCAGTTCTTC. This codes for CAIGSGTETYNEQFF.

The chain couples TRBV2 to TRBJ1-1; TRBD1 might be the D (5 bases). Trimming pared 7 bases from V and 1 base from J, leaving 16 bases between. The CDR3 consists of 15 residues. Germline-derived CDR1 and CDR2 are SNHLY and FYNNEI. Here the CDR3 reads CASTRGGAANTEAFF. CDR3 DNA sequence: TGTGCCAGCACCCGCGGTGGGGCAGCGAACACTGAAGCTTTCTTT. The full variable domain, in which reference TRBV2 and TRBJ1-1 provide the parts outside the CDR3, is EPEVTQTPSHQVTQMGQEVILRCVPISNHLYFYWYRQILGQKVEFLVSFYNNEISEKSEIFDDQFSVERPDGSNFTLKIRSTKLEDSAMYFCASTRGGAANTEAFFGQGTRLTVV.

Concerning this clone itself: One end of the junction fails to match germline, which may point to a read error. The chain uses TRBV2 and TRBJ1-2; D is perhaps TRBD1 (5 bases). Germline assignment: CDR1 SNHLY and CDR2 FYNNEI. The CDR3 runs 13 residues. CDR3 region: CASRTTESSLAFF. The CDR3, as DNA: TGTGCCAGCAGGACGACAGAGTCTTCTCTTGCCTTCTTC.